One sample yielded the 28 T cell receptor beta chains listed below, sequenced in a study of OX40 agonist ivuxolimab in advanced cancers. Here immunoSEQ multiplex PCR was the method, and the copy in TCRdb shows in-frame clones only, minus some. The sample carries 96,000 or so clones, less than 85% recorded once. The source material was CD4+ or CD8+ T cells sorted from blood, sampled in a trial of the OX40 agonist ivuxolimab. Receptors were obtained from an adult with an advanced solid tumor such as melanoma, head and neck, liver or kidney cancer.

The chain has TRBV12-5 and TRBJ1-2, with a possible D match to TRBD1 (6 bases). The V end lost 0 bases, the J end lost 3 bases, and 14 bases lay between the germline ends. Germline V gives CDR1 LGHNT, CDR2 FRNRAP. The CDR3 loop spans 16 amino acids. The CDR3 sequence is CASGLVPSGHYYGYTF. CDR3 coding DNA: TGTGCTAGTGGTTTGGTACCATCGGGACATTACTATGGCTACACCTTC.

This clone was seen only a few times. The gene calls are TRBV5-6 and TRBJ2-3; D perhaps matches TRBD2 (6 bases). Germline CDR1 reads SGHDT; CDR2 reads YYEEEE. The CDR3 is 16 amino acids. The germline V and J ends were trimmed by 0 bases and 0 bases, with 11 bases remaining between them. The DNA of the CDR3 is TGTGCCAGCAGCTTGGTGGCGGGATCCAGCACAGATACGCAGTATTTT. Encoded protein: CASSLVAGSSTDTQYF.

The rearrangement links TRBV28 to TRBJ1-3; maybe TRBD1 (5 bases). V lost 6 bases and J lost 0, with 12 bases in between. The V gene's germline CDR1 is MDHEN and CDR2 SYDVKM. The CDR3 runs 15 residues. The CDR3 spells CASRAGSSSGNTIYF. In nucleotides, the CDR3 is TGTGCCAGCAGGGCAGGGTCTAGCTCTGGAAACACCATATATTTT. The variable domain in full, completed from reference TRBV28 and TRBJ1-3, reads DVKVTQSSRYLVKRTGEKVFLECVQDMDHENMFWYRQDPGLGLRLIYFSYDVKMKEKGDIPEGYSVSREKKERFSLILESASTNQTSMYLCASRAGSSSGNTIYFGEGSWLTVV.

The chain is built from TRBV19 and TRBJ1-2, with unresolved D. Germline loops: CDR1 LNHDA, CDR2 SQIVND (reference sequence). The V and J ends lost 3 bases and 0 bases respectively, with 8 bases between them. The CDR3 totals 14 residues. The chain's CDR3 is CASSIYTANYGYTF. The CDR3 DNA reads TGTGCCAGTAGTATCTACACTGCTAACTATGGCTACACCTTC.

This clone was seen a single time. The CDR3 protein is CASKRGDYSNQPQHF. The CDR3 DNA is TGTGCCAGCAAGAGGGGGGATTATAGCAATCAGCCCCAGCATTTT. This chain uses TRBV5-8 with TRBJ1-5; possible D gene TRBD1, 6 bases. Germline V CDR1 and CDR2: SGHTS, YDEGEE. This CDR3 comprises 15 residues. Trimming took 6 bases from V and 0 from J, leaving 13 bases between them.

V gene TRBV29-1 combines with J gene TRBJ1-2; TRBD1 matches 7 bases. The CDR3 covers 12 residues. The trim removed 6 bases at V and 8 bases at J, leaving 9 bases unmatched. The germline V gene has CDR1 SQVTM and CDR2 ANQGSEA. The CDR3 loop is CSVATGVLGYTF. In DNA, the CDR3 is TGCAGCGTGGCCACAGGGGTCCTCGGCTACACCTTC.

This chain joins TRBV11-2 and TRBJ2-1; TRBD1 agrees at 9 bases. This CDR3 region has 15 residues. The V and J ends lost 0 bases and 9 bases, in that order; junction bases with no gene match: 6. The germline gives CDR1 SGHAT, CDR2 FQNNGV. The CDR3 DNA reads TGTGCCAGCAGCTTAGAACAGGGGGCGCTTGGTGAGCAGTTCTTC. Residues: CASSLEQGALGEQFF.

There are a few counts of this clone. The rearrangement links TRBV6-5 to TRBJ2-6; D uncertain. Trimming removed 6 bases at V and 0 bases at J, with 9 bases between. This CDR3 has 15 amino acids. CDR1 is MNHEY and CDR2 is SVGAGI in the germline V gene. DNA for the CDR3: TGTGCCAGCAGCCGAGCATCCTCTGGGGCCAACGTCCTGACTTTC. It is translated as CASSRASSGANVLTF.

CDR3 protein: CASSLSPQGFGANVLTF. For the CDR3, the DNA is TGTGCCAGCAGCTTAAGTCCCCAGGGGTTCGGGGCCAACGTCCTGACTTTC. This chain joins TRBV7-9 and TRBJ2-6; D may be TRBD1 (6 bases). The V and J ends lost 2 bases and 4 bases respectively, with 15 bases between them. This CDR3 has 17 amino acids. Germline V gene lookup returns CDR1 SEHNR and CDR2 FQNEAQ (reference sequence).

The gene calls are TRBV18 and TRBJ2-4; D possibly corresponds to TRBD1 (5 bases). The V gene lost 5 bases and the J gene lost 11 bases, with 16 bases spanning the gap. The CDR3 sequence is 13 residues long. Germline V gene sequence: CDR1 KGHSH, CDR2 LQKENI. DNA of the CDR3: TGTGCCAGCTCAGTTGTGGACAACATCGTTCAGTACTTC. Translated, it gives CASSVVDNIVQYF.

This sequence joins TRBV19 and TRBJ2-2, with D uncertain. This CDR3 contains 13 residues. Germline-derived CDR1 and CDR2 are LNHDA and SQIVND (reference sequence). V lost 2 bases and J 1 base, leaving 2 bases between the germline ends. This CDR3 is CASSIQNTGELFF. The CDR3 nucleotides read TGTGCCAGTAGTATACAGAACACCGGGGAGCTGTTTTTT.

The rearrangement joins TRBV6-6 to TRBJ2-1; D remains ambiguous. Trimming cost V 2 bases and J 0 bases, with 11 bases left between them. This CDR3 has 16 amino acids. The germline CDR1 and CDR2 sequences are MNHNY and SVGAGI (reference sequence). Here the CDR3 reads CASSYKRPSSYNEQFF. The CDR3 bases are TGTGCCAGCAGTTACAAGAGACCGAGCTCCTACAATGAGCAGTTCTTC.

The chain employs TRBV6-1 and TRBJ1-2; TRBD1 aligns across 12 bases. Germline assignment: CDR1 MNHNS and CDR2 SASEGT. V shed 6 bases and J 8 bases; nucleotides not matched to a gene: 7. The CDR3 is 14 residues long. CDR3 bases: TGTGCCAGCAGCCCGGGACAGGGGGCAGGAGGCTACACCTTC. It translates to CASSPGQGAGGYTF.

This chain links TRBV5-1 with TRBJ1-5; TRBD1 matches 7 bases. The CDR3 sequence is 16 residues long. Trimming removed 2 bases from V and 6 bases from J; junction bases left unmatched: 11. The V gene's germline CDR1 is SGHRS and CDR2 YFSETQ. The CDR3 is CASSFTGVESGQPQHF. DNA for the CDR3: TGCGCCAGCAGCTTCACAGGGGTCGAAAGCGGTCAGCCCCAGCATTTT.

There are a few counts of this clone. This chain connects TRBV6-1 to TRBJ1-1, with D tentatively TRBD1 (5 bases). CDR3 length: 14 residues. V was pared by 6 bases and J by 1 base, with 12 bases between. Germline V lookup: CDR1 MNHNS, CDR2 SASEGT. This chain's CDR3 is CASSPQRGNTEAFF. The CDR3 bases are TGTGCCAGCAGCCCACAGAGGGGGAACACTGAAGCTTTCTTT.

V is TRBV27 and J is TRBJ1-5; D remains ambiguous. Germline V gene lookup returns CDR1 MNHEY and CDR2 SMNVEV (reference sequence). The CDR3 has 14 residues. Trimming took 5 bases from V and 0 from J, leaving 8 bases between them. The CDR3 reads CASSPRDSNQPQHF. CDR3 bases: TGTGCCAGCAGTCCGCGGGATAGCAATCAGCCCCAGCATTTT.

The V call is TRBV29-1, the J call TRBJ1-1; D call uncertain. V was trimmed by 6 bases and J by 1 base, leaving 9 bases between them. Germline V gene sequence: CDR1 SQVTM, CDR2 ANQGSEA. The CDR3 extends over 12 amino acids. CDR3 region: CSVAHRNTEAFF. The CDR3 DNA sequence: TGCAGCGTAGCACACAGGAACACTGAAGCTTTCTTT.

CDR3 DNA: TGTGCCAGCTCACTCGTTATGGAACAGGGGGCGAGTCAGCCCCAGCATTTT. It encodes CASSLVMEQGASQPQHF. The chain carries TRBV18 and TRBJ1-5, with TRBD1 identical over 9 bases. CDR1 and CDR2 (germline): KGHSH, LQKENI. CDR3 length: 17 residues. Unmatched junction bases numbered 13, after V lost 4 bases and J lost 6 bases. Variable domain in full (rest from reference TRBV18 and TRBJ1-5): NAGVMQNPRHLVRRRGQEARLRCSPMKGHSHVYWYRQLPEEGLKFMVYLQKENIIDESGMPKERFSAEFPKEGPSILRIQQVVRGDSAAYFCASSLVMEQGASQPQHFGDGTRLSIL.

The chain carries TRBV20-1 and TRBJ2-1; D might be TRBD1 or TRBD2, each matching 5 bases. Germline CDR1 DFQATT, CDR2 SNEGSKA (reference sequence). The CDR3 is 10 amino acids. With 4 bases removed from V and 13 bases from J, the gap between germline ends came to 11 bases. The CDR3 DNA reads TGCAGTGCTACCCCGGGACGTCAGTTCTTC. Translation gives CSATPGRQFF.

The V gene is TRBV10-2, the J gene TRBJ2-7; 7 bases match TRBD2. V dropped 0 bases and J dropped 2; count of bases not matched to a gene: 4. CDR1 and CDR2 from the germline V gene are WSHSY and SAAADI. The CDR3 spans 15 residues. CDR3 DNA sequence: TGCGCCAGCAGTGAGTCACGGGGGGAGGCCTACGAGCAGTACTTC. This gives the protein CASSESRGEAYEQYF.

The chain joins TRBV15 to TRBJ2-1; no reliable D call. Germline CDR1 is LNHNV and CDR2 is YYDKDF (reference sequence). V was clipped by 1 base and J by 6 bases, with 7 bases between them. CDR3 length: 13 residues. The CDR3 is CATSRGWPNEQFF. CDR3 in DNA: TGTGCCACCAGCAGAGGCTGGCCCAATGAGCAGTTCTTC.

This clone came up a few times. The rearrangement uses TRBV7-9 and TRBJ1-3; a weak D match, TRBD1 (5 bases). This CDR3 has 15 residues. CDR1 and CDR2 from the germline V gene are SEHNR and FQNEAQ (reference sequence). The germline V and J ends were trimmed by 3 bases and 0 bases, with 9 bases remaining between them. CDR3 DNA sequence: TGTGCCAGCAGCTTCGACGGGGGCTCTGGAAACACCATATATTTT. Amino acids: CASSFDGGSGNTIYF.

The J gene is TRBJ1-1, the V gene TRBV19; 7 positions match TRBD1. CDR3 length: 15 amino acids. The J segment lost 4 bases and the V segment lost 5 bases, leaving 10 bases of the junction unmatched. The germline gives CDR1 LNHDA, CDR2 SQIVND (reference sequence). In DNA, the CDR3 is TGTGCCAGTAGTCCCGACAGGGTTGCTGGCACTGAAGCTTTCTTT. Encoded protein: CASSPDRVAGTEAFF.

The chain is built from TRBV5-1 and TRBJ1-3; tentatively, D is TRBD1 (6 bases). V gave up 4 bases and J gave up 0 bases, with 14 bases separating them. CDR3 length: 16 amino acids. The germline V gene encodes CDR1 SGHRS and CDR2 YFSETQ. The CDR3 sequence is CASSPEGVFSGNTIYF. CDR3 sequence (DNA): TGCGCCAGCAGCCCCGAGGGGGTCTTCTCTGGAAACACCATATATTTT.

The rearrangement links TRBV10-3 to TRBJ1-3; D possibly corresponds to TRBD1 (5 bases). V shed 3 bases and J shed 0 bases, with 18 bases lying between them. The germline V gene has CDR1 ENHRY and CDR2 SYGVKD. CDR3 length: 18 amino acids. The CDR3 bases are TGTGCCATCAGTGAATGGCAAGGCCTGGGGACCTCTGGAAACACCATATATTTT. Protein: CAISEWQGLGTSGNTIYF.

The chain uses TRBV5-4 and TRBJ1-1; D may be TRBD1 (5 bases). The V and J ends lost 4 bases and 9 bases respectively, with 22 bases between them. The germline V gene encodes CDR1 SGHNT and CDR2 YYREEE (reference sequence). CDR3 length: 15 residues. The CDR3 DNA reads TGTGCCAGCAGCCAGACAGAGCTCACAGCCTATAAAGCTTTCTTT. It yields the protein CASSQTELTAYKAFF.

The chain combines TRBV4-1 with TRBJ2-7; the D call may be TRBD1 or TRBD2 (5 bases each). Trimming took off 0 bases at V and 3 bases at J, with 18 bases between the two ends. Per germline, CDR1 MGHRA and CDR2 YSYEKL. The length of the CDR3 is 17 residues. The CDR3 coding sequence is TGCGCCAGCAGCCAAGAAAGGGTGGGGCGACTAAGCTACGAGCAGTACTTC. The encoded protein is CASSQERVGRLSYEQYF.

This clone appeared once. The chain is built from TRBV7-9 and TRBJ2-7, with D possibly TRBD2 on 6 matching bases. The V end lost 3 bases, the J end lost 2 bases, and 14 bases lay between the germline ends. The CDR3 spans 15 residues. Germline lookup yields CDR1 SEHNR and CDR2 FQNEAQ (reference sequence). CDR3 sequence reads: CASSLGSPGAYEQYF. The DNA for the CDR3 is TGTGCCAGCAGCTTGGGGTCCCCGGGGGCCTACGAGCAGTACTTC.